This TCR beta chain emerged from a study of T cells after posttransplantation cyclophosphamide. TCRdb's table, derived via immunoSEQ multiplex PCR, lists solely in-frame clones and lacks some. The table shows 15,000 to 20,000 clones, with around four fifths occurring only once. Study-level findings and limits: Skin or GI-infiltrating T cells shared few TRB sequences with blood.

As regards this clone: Antigen specificity is unknown.

Sequenced input: memory CD4+ T cells sorted from blood. The sequence derives from a man aged 25 to 40 in good health and a related stem cell transplant donor.

The CDR3 DNA sequence: TGCAGTGCCGGGTGGTTGGATGAGCAGTTCTTC. This gives the protein CSAGWLDEQFF. The chain uses TRBV20-1 and TRBJ2-1; D is ambiguous. Germline CDR1 is DFQATT and CDR2 is SNEGSKA (reference sequence). The CDR3 runs 11 residues. Deletions cut 6 bases from V and 8 bases from J, with 11 bases between.